What follows are 25 T cell receptor beta chains derived from one specimen sequenced in a study of shared clonotypes between healthy human individuals. Profiling relied on immunoSEQ multiplex PCR, and the TCRdb table lists in-frame clones only, not all of them. The data contain 150,000 to 200,000 clones, over 50% of them seen just once; the ten biggest clones take up more than 9%. Sequences were obtained from memory CD4+ T cells sorted from blood. Subset defined: CD45RA-negative fraction. The receptors shown here come from a young man in good health.

The chain is built from TRBV10-3 and TRBJ1-1; weak D call: TRBD1 (5 bases). V was trimmed by 4 bases and J by 2 bases, leaving 17 bases between them. CDR3 length: 16 residues. CDR1 is ENHRY and CDR2 is SYGVKD in the germline V gene. The CDR3 bases are TGTGCCATCAGTGGTCGCCCAGGGCTAACCAACACTGAAGCTTTCTTT. This translates into CAISGRPGLTNTEAFF.

V usage is TRBV7-9 and J usage is TRBJ1-3, with D maybe TRBD1 (6 bases). CDR3 length: 16 amino acids. Trimming took 4 bases from V and 7 from J, leaving 20 bases between them. Germline loops: CDR1 SEHNR, CDR2 FQNEAQ (reference sequence). CDR3 nucleotides: TGTGCCAGCAGCTCACCTAACAGGGATATTGGGAACACCATATATTTT. Translation: CASSSPNRDIGNTIYF.

The gene calls are TRBV13 and TRBJ2-7; 7 nucleotides agree with TRBD1. The CDR3 consists of 15 residues. V dropped 0 bases and J dropped 9; count of bases not matched to a gene: 11. CDR1 PRHDT and CDR2 FYEKMQ come from the germline V gene (reference sequence). The CDR3 DNA reads as TGTGCCAGCAGCTTAGGCGACAGGGATCTTCGCGGGCAGTACTTC. Translation: CASSLGDRDLRGQYF.

This clone was counted between two and nine times. The rearrangement joins TRBV5-5 to TRBJ2-1; the D gene is possibly TRBD1 (6 bases). V lost 2 bases, J lost 5 bases, and 14 bases lay in between. The CDR3 is 15 amino acids. Germline V gene sequence: CDR1 SGHKS, CDR2 YYEKEE (reference sequence). CDR3: CASSFLTGPNNEQFF. CDR3 sequence (DNA): TGTGCCAGCAGCTTTTTAACAGGGCCCAACAATGAGCAGTTCTTC.

The V call is TRBV5-1, the J call TRBJ2-7, with TRBD1 as a possible D gene (6 bases). CDR3 length: 13 amino acids. Germline CDR1 SGHRS, CDR2 YFSETQ. The V and J ends lost 0 bases and 6 bases respectively, with 10 bases between them. In DNA, the CDR3 is TGCGCCAGCAGCTTGGGACAGGTAGGCGAGCAGTACTTC. This gives the protein CASSLGQVGEQYF.

The rearrangement links TRBV5-4 to TRBJ1-5; D call uncertain. Trimming took 0 bases from V and 7 from J, leaving 11 bases between them. Germline V lookup: CDR1 SGHNT, CDR2 YYREEE (reference sequence). The CDR3 runs to 14 residues. Here the CDR3 DNA reads TGTGCCAGCAGCTTGGGGTTGGAAGGACAGCCCCAGCATTTT. The encoded protein is CASSLGLEGQPQHF.

This chain links TRBV2 with TRBJ2-7; 9 nucleotides match TRBD1. V was clipped by 5 bases and J by 7 bases; unmatched bases: 9. From germline, CDR1 is SNHLY and CDR2 FYNNEI. CDR3 size: 14 residues. As DNA, the CDR3 is TGTGCCAGCAGTAGGGACAGGGAGGTGGTTGAGCAGTACTTC. It translates to CASSRDREVVEQYF.

The V gene is TRBV7-2, the J gene TRBJ2-6; tentative D call: TRBD1 (6 bases). Germline CDR1 SGHTA, CDR2 FQGNSA. CDR3 length equals 16 residues. Trimming removed 5 bases at V and 2 bases at J, with 13 bases between. For the CDR3, the DNA is TGTGCCAGCAGCCCCAGGACAGCCCCTGGGGCCAACGTCCTGACTTTC. This codes for CASSPRTAPGANVLTF.

CDR3 in amino acids: CASSLDPTSYEQYF. The CDR3 nucleotides read TGTGCCAGCAGCTTAGACCCAACTAGCTACGAGCAGTACTTC. The chain uses TRBV11-2 and TRBJ2-7; D may be TRBD2 (5 bases). CDR3 length equals 14 residues. V was cut by 0 bases and J by 3 bases, with 9 bases left in between. Germline V lookup: CDR1 SGHAT, CDR2 FQNNGV.

This clone was recorded a few times. This chain links TRBV14 with TRBJ2-3; D unclear. V lost 3 bases to trimming and J lost 7 bases, with 14 bases between them. Germline V gives CDR1 SGHDN, CDR2 FVKESK. The CDR3 is 14 residues long. As DNA, the CDR3 is TGTGCCAGCAGCCAGGACCCTAGATCGAATACGCAGTATTTT. The encoded protein is CASSQDPRSNTQYF.

The V gene is TRBV2, the J gene TRBJ2-1; no reliable D call. The V gene lost 3 bases and the J gene lost 2 bases, with 14 bases spanning the gap. The CDR3 has 16 amino acids. Germline CDR1 and CDR2: SNHLY and FYNNEI. CDR3 DNA: TGTGCCAGCAGTGATATGGGCGGACCCACCTACAATGAGCAGTTCTTC. This translates into CASSDMGGPTYNEQFF.

The V call is TRBV5-1, the J call TRBJ2-3; 9 bases agree with TRBD1. This CDR3 is 14 amino acids long. Germline V gene data show CDR1 as SGHRS and CDR2 as YFSETQ. V was clipped by 1 base and J by 6 bases; unmatched bases: 3. CDR3 region: CASSLNRGQDTQYF. DNA of the CDR3: TGCGCCAGCAGCTTGAACAGGGGGCAGGATACGCAGTATTTT. The full variable domain, with the rest looked up from reference TRBV5-1 and TRBJ2-3, is KAGVTQTPRYLIKTRGQQVTLSCSPISGHRSVSWYQQTPGQGLQFLFEYFSETQRNKGNFPGRFSGRQFSNSRSEMNVSTLELGDSALYLCASSLNRGQDTQYFGPGTRLTVL.

The chain employs TRBV11-2 and TRBJ1-2, with 7 bases lining up with TRBD1. CDR1 and CDR2 (germline): SGHAT, FQNNGV. Trimming removed 6 bases from V and 3 bases from J; junction bases left unmatched: 16. The CDR3 consists of 17 residues. In DNA form, the CDR3 reads TGTGCCAGCAGAACGCCGGGACAGCGATCAGCGGACTATGGCTACACCTTC. Amino acid sequence: CASRTPGQRSADYGYTF.

This clone was observed a few times. The chain employs TRBV5-6 and TRBJ2-4; TRBD2 matches 8 bases. This CDR3 region has 16 residues. The germline CDR1 and CDR2 sequences are SGHDT and YYEEEE. The V gene end was trimmed by 3 bases and the J gene end by 3 bases; junction bases not matched to a gene: 8. This CDR3 is CASSSWGLVGKNIQYF. CDR3 sequence (DNA): TGTGCCAGCAGCTCCTGGGGACTAGTGGGCAAAAACATTCAGTACTTC.

This rearrangement joins TRBV5-1 to TRBJ1-1; 8 bases agree with TRBD1. Trimming at V came to 3 bases and at J to 4 bases, leaving 5 bases not matched to a gene. Germline lookup yields CDR1 SGHRS and CDR2 YFSETQ. The CDR3 spans 14 residues. CDR3 nucleotides: TGCGCCAGCAGCTCGAGGACAGGGAGCACTGAAGCTTTCTTT. Its translation is CASSSRTGSTEAFF.

This clone occurred many times. The chain joins TRBV12-5 to TRBJ2-1, with TRBD2 matching 10 bases. The CDR3 runs 16 residues. The V gene end was trimmed by 1 base and the J gene end by 8 bases; junction bases not matched to a gene: 8. Per the germline V gene, CDR1 is LGHNT and CDR2 is FRNRAP. The CDR3 region is CASGLGGTSGIDEQFF. In nucleotides, the CDR3 is TGTGCTAGTGGTTTGGGGGGAACTAGCGGGATCGATGAGCAGTTCTTC.

The count of this clone is one. This rearrangement joins TRBV11-1 to TRBJ2-5; unclear D gene. The CDR3 spans 12 residues. CDR1 SGHAT and CDR2 FQDESV come from the germline V gene (reference sequence). With 3 bases removed from V and 3 bases from J, the gap between germline ends came to 5 bases. The CDR3 DNA is TGTGCCAGCAGCTTGATGGAAGAGACCCAGTACTTC. Protein product: CASSLMEETQYF.

The V call is TRBV15, the J call TRBJ1-1; D unresolved. The CDR3 runs to 13 residues. Germline V gene lookup returns CDR1 LNHNV and CDR2 YYDKDF (reference sequence). V was trimmed by 1 base and J by 1 base, leaving 4 bases between them. The CDR3 region has the DNA TGTGCCACCAGCAGAGTTCAGAACACTGAAGCTTTCTTT. Its translation: CATSRVQNTEAFF.

This chain links TRBV7-6 with TRBJ2-3, with D unclear. The CDR3 extends over 15 amino acids. Germline V lookup: CDR1 SGHVS, CDR2 FNYEAQ. V lost 3 bases and J 0 bases, leaving 10 bases between the germline ends. This CDR3 reads CASSLQRSSTDTQYF. The CDR3 coding sequence is TGTGCCAGCAGCTTGCAAAGGTCCAGCACAGATACGCAGTATTTT.

The rearrangement links TRBV19 to TRBJ2-1, with a weak D call TRBD1 (7 bases). The CDR3 length is 15 residues. Germline values: CDR1 LNHDA, CDR2 SQIVND (reference sequence). The V gene lost 0 bases and the J gene lost 5 bases, with 11 bases spanning the gap. As DNA, the CDR3 is TGTGCCAGTAGTATAGACAGGGGGGTAAACAATGAGCAGTTCTTC. It translates to CASSIDRGVNNEQFF.

The chain links TRBV7-2 to TRBJ2-7, with D possibly TRBD2 on 6 matching bases. CDR3 length: 15 residues. V shed 5 bases and J shed 2 bases, with 16 bases lying between them. The V gene's germline CDR1 is SGHTA and CDR2 FQGNSA. CDR3 bases: TGTGCCAGCAGCCTGCGGGACGGACTTACCTACGAGCAGTACTTC. Translated: CASSLRDGLTYEQYF. The whole variable domain, remainder taken from reference TRBV7-2 and TRBJ2-7, is GAGVSQSPSNKVTEKGKDVELRCDPISGHTALYWYRQSLGQGLEFLIYFQGNSAPDKSGLPSDRFSAERTGGSVSTLTIQRTQQEDSAVYLCASSLRDGLTYEQYFGPGTRLTVT.

This chain connects TRBV2 to TRBJ2-1; a weak D match, TRBD2 (5 bases). This CDR3 comprises 13 residues. Germline V gives CDR1 SNHLY, CDR2 FYNNEI. V shed 9 bases and J shed 6 bases, with 15 bases lying between them. CDR3 amino acids: CARSPRGANEQFF. In nucleotides, the CDR3 is TGTGCCAGATCCCCCCGGGGTGCCAATGAGCAGTTCTTC.

The chain joins TRBV11-2 to TRBJ2-1; D gene ambiguous. The CDR3 runs 13 residues. V shed 1 base and J shed 10 bases, with 11 bases lying between them. Germline-derived CDR1 and CDR2 are SGHAT and FQNNGV. The CDR3 region has the DNA TGTGCCAGCAGCTTAGCCGTAGTCTACGAGCAGTTCTTC. The encoded protein is CASSLAVVYEQFF.

The chain combines TRBV27 with TRBJ1-1; D might be TRBD1 (5 bases). The CDR3 covers 13 residues. Trimming removed 2 bases at V and 5 bases at J, with 9 bases between. Germline CDR1 is MNHEY and CDR2 is SMNVEV (reference sequence). The CDR3 sequence: CASSLRGGTEAFF. CDR3 nucleotide sequence: TGTGCCAGCAGTTTAAGGGGAGGGACTGAAGCTTTCTTT.

The J gene is TRBJ2-7, the V gene TRBV7-2; 10 bases are shared with TRBD1. V shed 4 bases, J shed 13 bases, and the junction held 10 bases outside the gene matches. This CDR3 comprises 13 residues. Germline V CDR1 and CDR2: SGHTA, FQGNSA. The CDR3 nucleotides read TGTGCCAGCAGCTCCCCCGGGACAGGGGTCGTTTACTTC. Translating gives CASSSPGTGVVYF. Filled out from reference TRBV7-2 and TRBJ2-7, the complete variable domain reads GAGVSQSPSNKVTEKGKDVELRCDPISGHTALYWYRQSLGQGLEFLIYFQGNSAPDKSGLPSDRFSAERTGGSVSTLTIQRTQQEDSAVYLCASSSPGTGVVYFGPGTRLTVT.